This T cell receptor (beta chain) comes out of a study of T and B cells in COVID-19 patients. By share, this clonotype counts as large. Its cognate antigen is unknown. V was shortened by 8 bases and J by 5 bases, with 18 bases between the two germline ends. The germline CDR1 and CDR2 sequences are MNHEY and SMNVEV (reference sequence). This CDR3 has 14 residues. Multiplex PCR with BIOMED2 TRB-A/B primer pools amplified TRB rearrangements. TCRdb re-called the multiplex PCR reads with MiXCR, one entry per CDR3 protein. Here the sample spans about 2,300 distinct CDR3 sequences, about 26% being singletons. Blood genomic DNA input for TRB amplification was 250-500 ng. Overall study results and limits: Clonality of TRB repertoires was high in active COVID-19; recovery brought above-healthy diversity and richness. No sequencing was yet done of CD4+, regulatory or CD8+ subsets, or of SARS-CoV-2-responsive or tetramer+ sorted cells. Exclusive to the recovered cohort were roughly 2,300 TCR clusters, 30 to 40 of them with low generation probability.

The sequenced sample consisted of blood. This clonotype was obtained from a human donor with active COVID-19. V usage is TRBV27 and J usage is TRBJ2-5; D possibly corresponds to TRBD2 (6 bases). CDR3 DNA sequence: TGTGCCAGCGCGTTGGGCGGAGGGATGGAGACCCAGTACTTC. Translated, it gives CASALGGGMETQYF.